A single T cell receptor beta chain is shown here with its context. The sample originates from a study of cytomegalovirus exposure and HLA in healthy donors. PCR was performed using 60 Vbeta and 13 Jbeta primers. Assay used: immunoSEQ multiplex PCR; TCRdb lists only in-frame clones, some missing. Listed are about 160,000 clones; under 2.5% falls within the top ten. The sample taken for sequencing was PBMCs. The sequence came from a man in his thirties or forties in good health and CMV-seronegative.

The CDR3 bases are TGTGCCAGTTGTGAGGAGGCGGGCCTCGAGCAGTACTTC. It specifies CASCEEAGLEQYF. The chain carries TRBV6-1 and TRBJ2-7; tentatively, D is TRBD2 (5 bases). The CDR3 is 13 residues long. Deletions cut 9 bases from V and 6 bases from J, with 18 bases between. CDR1 is MNHNS and CDR2 is SASEGT in the germline V gene.